Shown below are 22 T cell receptor beta chains from a single sample sequenced in a study of blood T cells in healthy people across ages. A second PCR of 7 to 11 cycles used a sample-barcoded 5' primer and a J-beta primer mix. TCRdb reprocessed the 5' RACE reads via MiXCR and lists one record per CDR3 protein. The top ten hold approximately 7.9% of the sample, which has around 1,500,000 distinct CDR3 sequences, roughly 40% seen once. The sequenced material came from blood. The receptors stem from a woman between 18 and 30 years old in good health.

This clonotype turned up a few times. V usage is TRBV6-4 and J usage is TRBJ2-1, with 11 bases that match TRBD2. The germline V gene encodes CDR1 MRHNA and CDR2 SNTAGT. J gave up 7 bases and V 3 bases, and 5 bases lay outside the gene matches. CDR3 size: 15 residues. The chain's CDR3 is CASSDGLAGINEQFF. CDR3 bases: TGTGCCAGCAGTGATGGACTAGCGGGTATTAATGAGCAGTTCTTC.

V is TRBV9 and J is TRBJ2-3; TRBD2 might be the D (5 bases). V was pared by 2 bases and J by 4 bases, with 17 bases between. Germline V gene lookup returns CDR1 SGDLS and CDR2 YYNGEE. The CDR3 sequence is 16 residues long. The CDR3 here is CASSVVGGGPADTQYF. CDR3 coding DNA: TGTGCCAGCAGCGTGGTCGGAGGTGGCCCCGCAGATACGCAGTATTTT.

The CDR3: CASRTNSYNEQFF. The CDR3 nucleotides are TGTGCCAGCAGGACTAATTCCTACAATGAGCAGTTCTTC. The rearrangement joins TRBV2 to TRBJ2-1; D is perhaps TRBD2 (5 bases). Germline CDR1 SNHLY, CDR2 FYNNEI. This CDR3 spans 13 amino acids. V was trimmed by 6 bases and J by 1 base, leaving 7 bases between them.

This rearrangement joins TRBV24-1 to TRBJ2-1, with 12 bases identical to TRBD2. Germline-derived CDR1 and CDR2 are KGHDR and SFDVKD. Germline trimming cut 2 bases from V and 8 bases from J; bases unmatched to any gene: 9. The CDR3 runs 17 residues. CDR3 protein: CATSDSTRTSGNDEQFF. The CDR3 DNA follows: TGTGCCACCAGTGATTCTACCAGGACTAGCGGGAACGATGAGCAGTTCTTC.

This clonotype was counted a few times. CDR3 amino acids: CASSRPSGANVLTF. In nucleotides, the CDR3 is TGTGCCAGCAGTCGCCCCTCTGGGGCCAACGTCCTGACTTTC. This chain joins TRBV6-2 or TRBV6-3 and TRBJ2-6; D is ambiguous. The CDR3 covers 14 residues. The germline V gene encodes CDR1 MNHEY and CDR2 SVGEGT. Trimming pared 5 bases from V and 0 bases from J, leaving 5 bases between.

This chain connects TRBV28 to TRBJ2-3, with 11 bases identical to TRBD1. Germline trimming cut 5 bases from V and 4 bases from J; bases unmatched to any gene: 8. Germline-derived CDR1 and CDR2 are MDHEN and SYDVKM. The CDR3 totals 16 residues. The DNA for the CDR3 is TGTGCCAGCAGTGCACTCGGGACAGGGGGTTCAGATACGCAGTATTTT. It encodes CASSALGTGGSDTQYF.

This clonotype was counted ten times or more. The chain joins TRBV14 to TRBJ2-3; D uncertain. There are 13 residues in the CDR3. The V gene's germline CDR1 is SGHDN and CDR2 FVKESK. V shed 5 bases and J shed 1 base, with 7 bases lying between them. CDR3 sequence (DNA): TGTGCCAGCAGCTCCCAGGGCACAGATACGCAGTATTTT. Translation gives CASSSQGTDTQYF. Combining the CDR3 with reference TRBV14 and TRBJ2-3 gives the whole variable domain EAGVTQFPSHSVIEKGQTVTLRCDPISGHDNLYWYRRVMGKEIKFLLHFVKESKQDESGMPNNRFLAERTGGTYSTLKVQPAELEDSGVYFCASSSQGTDTQYFGPGTRLTVL.

This chain uses TRBV7-2 with TRBJ1-5; 9 bases are shared with TRBD1. V lost 4 bases to trimming and J lost 9 bases; unmatched junction nucleotides: 10. This CDR3 comprises 15 residues. Germline V CDR1 and CDR2: SGHTA, FQGNSA. CDR3 sequence (DNA): TGTGCCAGCAGCTCTCCCGGGGGACAGGGTGGGCCCCAGCATTTT. Its protein product is CASSSPGGQGGPQHF.

This clonotype was observed a few times. The V and J genes are TRBV2 and TRBJ2-1; TRBD2 is a possible D gene (7 bases). V shed 7 bases and J shed 10 bases, with 17 bases lying between them. Germline values: CDR1 SNHLY, CDR2 FYNNEI. There are 13 residues in the CDR3. DNA of the CDR3: TGTGCCAGCACGGGGGGCGATTACATCGAGCAGTTCTTC. Protein sequence: CASTGGDYIEQFF.

In its sample, this clonotype was seen a few times. This chain links TRBV20-1 with TRBJ2-6; 8 nucleotides line up with TRBD1. Germline CDR1 DFQATT, CDR2 SNEGSKA (reference sequence). The CDR3 has 17 residues. V was clipped by 4 bases and J by 1 base; unmatched bases: 9. In DNA, the CDR3 is TGCAGTGCTAATAAGGCAGGGGGCCTTTCTGGGGCCAACGTCCTGACTTTC. It translates to CSANKAGGLSGANVLTF.

This clonotype was seen a few times. V gene TRBV28 combines with J gene TRBJ2-1, with TRBD2 matching 9 bases. The V and J ends lost 8 bases and 5 bases, in that order; junction bases with no gene match: 7. CDR1 and CDR2 (germline): MDHEN, SYDVKM. This CDR3 spans 14 amino acids. The CDR3 nucleotides read TGTGCCAGCGCCGAGGCTAGCGGGGACAATGAGCAGTTCTTC. Residues: CASAEASGDNEQFF.

The rearrangement uses TRBV6-1 and TRBJ1-2; unclear D gene. Looked up from germline, CDR1 is MNHNS and CDR2 is SASEGT. Trimming left V 5 bases short and J 8 bases short, with 21 bases between. The CDR3 has 15 amino acids. The CDR3 region is CASSLGEYSSGGYTF. CDR3 nucleotide sequence: TGTGCCAGCAGTCTCGGAGAGTATTCGTCGGGCGGCTACACCTTC.

This clonotype was observed once. The genes are TRBV6-2 or TRBV6-3 and TRBJ1-1; 9 bases agree with TRBD1. The CDR3 loop spans 15 amino acids. With V trimmed by 1 base and J by 6 bases, 6 bases remained unmatched. CDR1 is MNHEY and CDR2 is SVGEGT in the germline V gene. The CDR3 is CASSYFQQGAAEAFF. CDR3 in DNA: TGTGCCAGCAGTTACTTTCAACAGGGGGCGGCTGAAGCTTTCTTT.

The rearrangement uses TRBV7-8 and TRBJ2-3; D not resolved. This CDR3 region has 18 residues. The V end was cut by 1 base, the J end by 0 bases, with 17 bases between. CDR1 SGHVS and CDR2 FQNEAQ come from the germline V gene. This CDR3 reads CASSLGEVTWASTDTQYF. The CDR3 coding sequence is TGTGCCAGCAGCTTAGGCGAAGTAACTTGGGCTAGCACAGATACGCAGTATTTT. The full variable domain, completed using reference TRBV7-8 and TRBJ2-3, is GAGVSQSPRYKVAKRGQDVALRCDPISGHVSLFWYQQALGQGPEFLTYFQNEAQLDKSGLPSDRFFAERPEGSVSTLKIQRTQQEDSAVYLCASSLGEVTWASTDTQYFGPGTRLTVL.

The chain is built from TRBV20-1 and TRBJ2-3; 8 bases agree with TRBD2. The CDR3 runs to 13 residues. After removal of 7 bases from V and 5 bases from J, the junction contained 8 bases not matched to a gene. Germline V gene sequence: CDR1 DFQATT, CDR2 SNEGSKA (reference sequence). CDR3 DNA sequence: TGCAGTGTAAGCGGGAGCGGGGGAGATACGCAGTATTTT. Protein: CSVSGSGGDTQYF.

The chain combines TRBV4-1 with TRBJ2-1; no clear D gene. Per germline, CDR1 MGHRA and CDR2 YSYEKL. V was trimmed by 0 bases and J by 2 bases, leaving 5 bases between them. The CDR3 consists of 14 residues. CDR3 in DNA: TGCGCCAGCAGCCAAGAATGGCCCTACAATGAGCAGTTCTTC. It specifies CASSQEWPYNEQFF.

For the CDR3, the DNA is TGCGCCAGCAGCTCAGGGACTGGGGAGACAGATACGCAGTATTTT. Amino acid sequence: CASSSGTGETDTQYF. The chain combines TRBV5-1 with TRBJ2-3; a weak D match, TRBD2 (6 bases). CDR3 length equals 15 residues. Germline V gene data show CDR1 as SGHRS and CDR2 as YFSETQ. V lost 3 bases, J lost 3 bases, and 14 bases lay in between.

This clonotype has ten or more counts. The V gene is TRBV6-5, the J gene TRBJ1-6, with TRBD1 matching 9 bases. Germline values: CDR1 MNHEY, CDR2 SVGAGI. This CDR3 region has 15 residues. V dropped 0 bases and J dropped 10; count of bases not matched to a gene: 4. Here the CDR3 reads CASSYSDRGDSPLHF. Written as DNA, the CDR3 is TGTGCCAGCAGTTACTCGGACAGGGGAGACTCACCCCTCCACTTT.

The rearrangement links TRBV4-1 to TRBJ2-3; D is uncertain. The CDR3 loop spans 16 amino acids. Per the germline V gene, CDR1 is MGHRA and CDR2 is YSYEKL. V was shortened by 3 bases and J by 5 bases, with 18 bases between the two germline ends. For the CDR3, the DNA is TGCGCCAGCAGCCAGAGTGAAGGGTGGGTTAGAGATACGCAGTATTTT. Protein product: CASSQSEGWVRDTQYF.

This clonotype was found once. The J gene is TRBJ2-7, the V gene TRBV7-6; D ambiguous. CDR3 size: 16 residues. The germline V gene encodes CDR1 SGHVS and CDR2 FNYEAQ. V lost 5 bases and J lost 1, with 18 bases in between. Here the CDR3 reads CASSRNPRDTSYEQYF. DNA of the CDR3: TGTGCCAGCAGCCGAAACCCCCGCGACACTTCCTACGAGCAGTACTTC.

The chain recombines TRBV20-1 with TRBJ1-1; D gene unclear. There are 14 residues in the CDR3. Germline CDR1 DFQATT, CDR2 SNEGSKA (reference sequence). V lost 0 bases to trimming and J lost 6 bases, with 14 bases between them. CDR3 sequence (DNA): TGCAGTGCTAGAGATGATGACGGTAACTCTGAAGCTTTCTTT. This gives the protein CSARDDDGNSEAFF.

The V gene is TRBV2, the J gene TRBJ2-7, with 8 nucleotides matching TRBD1. This CDR3 contains 12 residues. Germline lookup yields CDR1 SNHLY and CDR2 FYNNEI. With V trimmed by 4 bases and J by 6 bases, 2 bases remained unmatched. CDR3 sequence reads: CASSAGTGEQYF. The CDR3 DNA reads TGTGCCAGCAGTGCCGGGACAGGCGAGCAGTACTTC.